Sequencing of this T cell receptor (beta chain) was carried out in a study of cytomegalovirus exposure and HLA in healthy donors. Study-wide findings and caveats: Later analysis identified several of the most significant clusters that appeared linked to common viral pathogens. Sequencing likely produced, as an artifact, a cluster of highly shared sequence variants.

Trimming removed 0 bases at V and 2 bases at J, with 12 bases between. Germline V gives CDR1 SGDLS, CDR2 YYNGEE. The CDR3 has 15 amino acids. A note on this clone: The target antigen is unknown.

The PCR had 60 Vbeta and 13 Jbeta primers. The repertoire was sequenced with immunoSEQ multiplex PCR; TCRdb's copy has only in-frame clones and lacks some. Among some 100,000 clones listed, around 79% were seen once. The clonotype was recovered from a female donor in good health and CMV-seropositive. The sample taken for sequencing was PBMCs. The chain joins TRBV9 to TRBJ2-7; a weak D match, TRBD2 (7 bases). CDR3 sequence: CASSVEGGRTYEQYF. DNA for the CDR3: TGTGCCAGCAGCGTAGAGGGGGGGAGAACCTACGAGCAGTACTTC.